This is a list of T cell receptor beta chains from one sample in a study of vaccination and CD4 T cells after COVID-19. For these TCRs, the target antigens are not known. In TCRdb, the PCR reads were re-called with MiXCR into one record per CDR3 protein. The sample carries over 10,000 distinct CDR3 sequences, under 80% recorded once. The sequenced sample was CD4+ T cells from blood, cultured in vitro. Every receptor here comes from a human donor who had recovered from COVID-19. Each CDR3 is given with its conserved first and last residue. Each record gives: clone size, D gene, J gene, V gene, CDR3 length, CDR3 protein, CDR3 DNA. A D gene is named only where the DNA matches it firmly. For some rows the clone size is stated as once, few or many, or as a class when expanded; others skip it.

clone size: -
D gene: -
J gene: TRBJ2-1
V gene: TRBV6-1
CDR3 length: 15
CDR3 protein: CASSEEGLRLNEQFF
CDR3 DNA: TGTGCCAGCAGTGAAGAAGGACTTCGGTTAAATGAGCAGTTCTTC

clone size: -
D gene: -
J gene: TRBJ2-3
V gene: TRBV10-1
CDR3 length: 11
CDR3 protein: CATGAGDTQYF
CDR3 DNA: TGCGCCACCGGAGCGGGAGATACGCAGTATTTT

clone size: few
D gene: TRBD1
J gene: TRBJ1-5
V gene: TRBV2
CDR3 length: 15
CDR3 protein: CASRGGTGGNQPQHF
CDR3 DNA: TGTGCCAGCAGAGGAGGGACAGGGGGCAATCAGCCCCAGCATTTT

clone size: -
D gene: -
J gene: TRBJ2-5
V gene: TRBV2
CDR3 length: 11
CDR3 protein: CASSVEETQYF
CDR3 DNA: TGTGCCAGCAGTGTCGAAGAGACCCAGTACTTC

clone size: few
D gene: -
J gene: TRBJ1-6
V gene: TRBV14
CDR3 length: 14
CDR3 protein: CASSQGRHNSPLHF
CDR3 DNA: TGTGCCAGCAGCCAAGGAAGACACAATTCACCCCTCCACTTT

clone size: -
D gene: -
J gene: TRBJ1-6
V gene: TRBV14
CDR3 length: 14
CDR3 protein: CASSQAPGGSPLHF
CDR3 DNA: TGTGCCAGCAGCCAAGCGCCCGGAGGTTCACCCCTCCACTTT

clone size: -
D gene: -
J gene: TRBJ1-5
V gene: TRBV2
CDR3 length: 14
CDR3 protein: CASSDGQGRGPQHF
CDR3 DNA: TGTGCCAGCAGTGATGGGCAGGGAAGGGGGCCCCAGCATTTT

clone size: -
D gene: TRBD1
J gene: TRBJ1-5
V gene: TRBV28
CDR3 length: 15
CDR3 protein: CASSPRQGADQPQHF
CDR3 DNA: TGTGCCAGCAGTCCCCGACAGGGGGCTGATCAGCCCCAGCATTTT

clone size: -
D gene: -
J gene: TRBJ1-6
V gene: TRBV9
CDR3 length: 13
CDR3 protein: CASSVRGSSPLHF
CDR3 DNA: TGTGCCAGCAGCGTAAGGGGAAGTTCACCCCTCCACTTT

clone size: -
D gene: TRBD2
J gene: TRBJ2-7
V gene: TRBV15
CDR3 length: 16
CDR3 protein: CATSRDGGLVYHEQYF
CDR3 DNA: TGCGCCACCAGCAGAGATGGGGGACTAGTATACCACGAGCAGTACTTC

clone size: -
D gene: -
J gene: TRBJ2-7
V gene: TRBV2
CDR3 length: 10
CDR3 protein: CASYSYEQYF
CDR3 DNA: TGTGCCAGTTATTCCTACGAGCAGTACTTC

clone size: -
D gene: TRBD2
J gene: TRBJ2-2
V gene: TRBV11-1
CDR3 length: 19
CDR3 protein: CASRAQPGTSGRGTGELFF
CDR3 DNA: TGTGCCAGCAGGGCTCAACCCGGGACTAGCGGGAGAGGTACCGGGGAGCTGTTTTTT

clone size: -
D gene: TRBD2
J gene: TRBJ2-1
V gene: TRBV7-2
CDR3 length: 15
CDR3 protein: CASSLGSGSFNEQFF
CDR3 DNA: TGTGCCAGCAGCTTAGGTAGCGGGAGTTTCAATGAGCAGTTCTTC

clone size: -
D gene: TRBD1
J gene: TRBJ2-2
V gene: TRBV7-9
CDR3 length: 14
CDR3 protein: CASSLDRVGGELFF
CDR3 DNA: TGTGCCAGCAGCTTGGACAGGGTAGGCGGGGAGCTGTTTTTT

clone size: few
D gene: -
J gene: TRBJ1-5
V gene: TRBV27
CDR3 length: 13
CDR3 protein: CASSSSLNQPQHF
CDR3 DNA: TGTGCCAGCAGTTCCTCGCTCAATCAGCCCCAGCATTTT

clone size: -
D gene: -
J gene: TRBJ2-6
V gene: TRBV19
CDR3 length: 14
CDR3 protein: CASIKRGGANVLTF
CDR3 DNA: TGTGCCAGTATAAAACGAGGAGGGGCCAACGTCCTGACTTTC